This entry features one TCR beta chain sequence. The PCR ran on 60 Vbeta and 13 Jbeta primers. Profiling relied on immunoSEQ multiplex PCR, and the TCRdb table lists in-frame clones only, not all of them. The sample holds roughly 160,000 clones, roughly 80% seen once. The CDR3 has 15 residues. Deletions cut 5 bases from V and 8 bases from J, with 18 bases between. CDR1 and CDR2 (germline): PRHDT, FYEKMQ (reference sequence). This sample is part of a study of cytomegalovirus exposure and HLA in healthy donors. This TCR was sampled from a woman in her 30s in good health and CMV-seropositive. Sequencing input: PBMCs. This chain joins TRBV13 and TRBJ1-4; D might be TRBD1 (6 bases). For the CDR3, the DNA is TGTGCCAGCAGCGTCCGGACAGAACTCGGGGAAAAACTGTTTTTT. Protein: CASSVRTELGEKLFF.